Below are 8 T cell receptor beta chains sequenced from a single sample in a study of blood T cell repertoires in COVID-19. Measured with immunoSEQ multiplex PCR; TCRdb has only the in-frame clones, and not every one. The table records tens of thousands of clones, around 84% of them present only once. The sample consisted of peripheral blood. These receptors all come from a woman older than 75 in a cohort sampled during active or convalescent COVID-19.

This chain links TRBV3-1 (or the pseudogene TRBV3-2) with TRBJ1-5; 11 positions agree with TRBD1. The germline V gene has CDR1 LGHDT and CDR2 YNNKEL (reference sequence). The CDR3 loop spans 16 amino acids. The ends lost 5 bases at V and 4 bases at J; junction bases unmatched: 7. The CDR3, as DNA: TGTGCCAGCAGCTACGGACAGGGGGCTCTAAATCAGCCCCAGCATTTT. Translation: CASSYGQGALNQPQHF.

V usage is TRBV6-6 and J usage is TRBJ2-7, with D perhaps matching TRBD2 (5 bases). The CDR3 has 12 residues. Germline assignment: CDR1 MNHNY and CDR2 SVGAGI (reference sequence). V was pared by 0 bases and J by 6 bases, with 6 bases between. The CDR3 loop reads CASSYSGSEQYV. The DNA for the CDR3 is TGTGCCAGCAGTTACTCTGGGAGCGAGCAGTACGTC.

The V and J genes are TRBV7-2 and TRBJ2-1; 8 bases are a match to TRBD2. J gave up 0 bases and V 5 bases, and 3 bases lay outside the gene matches. Germline V lookup: CDR1 SGHTA, CDR2 FQGNSA. This CDR3 spans 15 amino acids. The CDR3 is CASSQGLVSYNEQFF. The CDR3 DNA follows: TGTGCCAGCAGCCAGGGACTAGTCTCCTACAATGAGCAGTTCTTC.

This clone was seen more than once but under ten times. J is TRBJ1-6 and V is TRBV4-1; D gene unclear. V dropped 4 bases and J dropped 8 bases, with 9 bases sitting between them. The CDR3 spans 13 residues. Germline loops: CDR1 MGHRA, CDR2 YSYEKL. CDR3 amino acids: CASSRVPDSPLHF. DNA for the CDR3: TGCGCCAGCAGCCGAGTACCTGATTCACCCCTCCACTTT.

This chain links TRBV7-9 with TRBJ1-1, with a tentative D call TRBD1 (6 bases). Per the germline V gene, CDR1 is SEHNR and CDR2 is FQNEAQ (reference sequence). With 5 bases removed from V and 2 bases from J, the gap between germline ends came to 24 bases. The CDR3 sequence is 18 residues long. The CDR3, as DNA: TGTGCCAGCAGCGATACAGGGATCGCCCACTTATTAAACACTGAAGCTTTCTTT. Translated: CASSDTGIAHLLNTEAFF.

The chain combines TRBV7-3 with TRBJ2-3, with TRBD1 as a possible D gene (6 bases). The ends were cut back, 3 bases at V and 5 bases at J, with 24 bases in the middle. Per germline, CDR1 SGHTA and CDR2 FQGTGA. The length of the CDR3 is 18 residues. DNA for the CDR3: TGTGCCAGCAGCTTGGGGCTCTCGGGGTGGACAGTAGAAGATACGCAGTATTTT. Amino acid sequence: CASSLGLSGWTVEDTQYF. Combining the CDR3 with reference TRBV7-3 and TRBJ2-3 gives the whole variable domain GAGVSQTPSNKVTEKGKYVELRCDPISGHTALYWYRQSLGQGPEFLIYFQGTGAADDSGLPNDRFFAVRPEGSVSTLKIQRTERGDSAVYLCASSLGLSGWTVEDTQYFGPGTRLTVL.

This rearrangement joins TRBV5-1 to TRBJ1-2, with TRBD1 matching over 7 bases. The CDR3 contains 15 residues. The V and J ends lost 6 bases and 8 bases, in that order; junction bases with no gene match: 16. Per the germline V gene, CDR1 is SGHRS and CDR2 is YFSETQ. CDR3 sequence: CASTEGDSSFSGYTF. DNA of the CDR3: TGCGCCAGCACCGAGGGGGACAGCTCCTTCTCGGGCTACACCTTC. Full variable domain (rest looked up from reference TRBV5-1 and TRBJ1-2): KAGVTQTPRYLIKTRGQQVTLSCSPISGHRSVSWYQQTPGQGLQFLFEYFSETQRNKGNFPGRFSGRQFSNSRSEMNVSTLELGDSALYLCASTEGDSSFSGYTFGSGTRLTVV.

This chain uses TRBV27 with TRBJ2-1; D uncertain. The CDR3 totals 11 residues. Germline CDR1 and CDR2: MNHEY and SMNVEV (reference sequence). The ends were cut back, 3 bases at V and 5 bases at J, with 2 bases in the middle. The CDR3 protein is CASSFNNEQFF. CDR3 coding DNA: TGTGCCAGCAGTTTCAACAATGAGCAGTTCTTC.